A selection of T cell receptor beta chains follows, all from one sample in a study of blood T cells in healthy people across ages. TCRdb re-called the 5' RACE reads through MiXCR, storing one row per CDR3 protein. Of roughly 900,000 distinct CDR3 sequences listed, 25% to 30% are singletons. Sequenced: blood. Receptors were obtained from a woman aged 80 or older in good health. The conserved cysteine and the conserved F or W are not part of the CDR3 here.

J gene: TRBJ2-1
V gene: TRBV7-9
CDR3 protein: ASSLDTGEQF

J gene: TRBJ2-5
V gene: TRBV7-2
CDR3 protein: ASSGSGLAGGRGETQY

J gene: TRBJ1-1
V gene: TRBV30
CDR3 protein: AWSVPGTGAPTEAF

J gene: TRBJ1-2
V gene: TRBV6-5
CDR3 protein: ASSSSRDYT

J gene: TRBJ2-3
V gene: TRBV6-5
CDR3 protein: ASSYSGGRADLDTQY

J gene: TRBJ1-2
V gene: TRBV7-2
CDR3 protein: ASSLTGTGRYGYT

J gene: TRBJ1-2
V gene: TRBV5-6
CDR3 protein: ASSLIRGQRGYT

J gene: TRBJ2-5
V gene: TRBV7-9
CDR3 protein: ASSLADSGRAFETQY

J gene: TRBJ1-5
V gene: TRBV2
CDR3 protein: ASGVRQSLGRQPQH

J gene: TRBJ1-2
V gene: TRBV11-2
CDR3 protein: ASSLDRGVGQGYT

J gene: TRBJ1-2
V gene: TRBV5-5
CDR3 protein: ASSLEGLNQLGYT

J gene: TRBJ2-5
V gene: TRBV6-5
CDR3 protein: ASIPAGVGTQY

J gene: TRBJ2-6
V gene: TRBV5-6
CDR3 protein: ASSLAWRGQLGANVLT

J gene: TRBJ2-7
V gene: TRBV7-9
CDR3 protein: ASSLAQSSYEQY

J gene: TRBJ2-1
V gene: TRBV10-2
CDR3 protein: ASLNDPGLRPNDEQF

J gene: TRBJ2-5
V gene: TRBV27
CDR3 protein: ASSLGTGTGEGTQY

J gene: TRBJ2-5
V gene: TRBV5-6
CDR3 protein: ASSKVLRQETQY

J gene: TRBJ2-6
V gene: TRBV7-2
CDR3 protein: ASSLAGIASGANVLT

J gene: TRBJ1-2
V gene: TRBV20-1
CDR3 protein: SASRGPGDGYT

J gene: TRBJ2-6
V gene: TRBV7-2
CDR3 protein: ASRPDTSGANVLT

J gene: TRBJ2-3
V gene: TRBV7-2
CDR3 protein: ASSFTGGLTTDTQY

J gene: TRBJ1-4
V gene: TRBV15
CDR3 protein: ATSSVTGEKLF

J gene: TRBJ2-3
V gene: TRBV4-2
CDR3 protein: ASTGRGQYTDTQY

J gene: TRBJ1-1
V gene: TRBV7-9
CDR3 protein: ASSSGSKLNTEAF

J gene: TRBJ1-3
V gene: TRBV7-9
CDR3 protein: ASSLSTGKNTIY

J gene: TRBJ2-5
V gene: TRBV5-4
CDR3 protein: ASSRDTLREQY

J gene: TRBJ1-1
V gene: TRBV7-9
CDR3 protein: ASSLIPGQRTEAF

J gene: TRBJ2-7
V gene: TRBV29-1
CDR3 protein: SAKAGDYEQY

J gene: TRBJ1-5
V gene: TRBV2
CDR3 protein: ASSGQGLGNQPQH

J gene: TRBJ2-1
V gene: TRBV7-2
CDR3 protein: ASRPGGQPSNEQF

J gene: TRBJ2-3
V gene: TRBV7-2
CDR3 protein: ASSLIWRGGISTDTQY

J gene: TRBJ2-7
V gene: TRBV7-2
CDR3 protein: ASSLESSYEQY

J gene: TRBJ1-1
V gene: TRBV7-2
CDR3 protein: ASTLLHEQNTEAF

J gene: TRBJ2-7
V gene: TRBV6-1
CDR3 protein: AGGQGYEQY

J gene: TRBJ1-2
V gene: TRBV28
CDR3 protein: ASRAAGQLNYGYT

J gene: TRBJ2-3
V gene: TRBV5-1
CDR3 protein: ASSHVRDSSTRTDTQY

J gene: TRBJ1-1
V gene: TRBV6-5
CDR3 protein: ASRATGTAF

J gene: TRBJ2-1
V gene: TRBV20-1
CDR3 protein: SVGTGVTKNEQF

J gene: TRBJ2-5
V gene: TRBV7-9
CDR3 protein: ASSPPLSGEQETQY

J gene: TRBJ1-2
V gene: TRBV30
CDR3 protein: AWLPTGVGGYT

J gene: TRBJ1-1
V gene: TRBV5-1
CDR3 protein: ASSLNPRTGTSNTEAF